This T cell receptor (beta chain) comes out of a study of blood T cell repertoires in COVID-19. Turning to the study itself: Samples came from the United States, Italy and Spain, spanning acute and convalescent COVID-19.

Per germline, CDR1 MNHEY and CDR2 SMNVEV (reference sequence). The CDR3 runs 15 residues. The ends were cut back, 0 bases at V and 2 bases at J, with 10 bases in the middle. Sequencing used immunoSEQ multiplex PCR; TCRdb keeps in-frame clones, though not all of them. The sample holds under 500,000 clones, 87% seen once. Participant reports of clinical history set cohort assignment. What was sequenced was PBMCs or T cells enriched from blood (not recorded which). The chain carries TRBV27 and TRBJ1-1; possible D gene TRBD1, 6 bases. The origin of this receptor is a woman between 18 and 29 years old with acute COVID-19. In DNA form, the CDR3 reads TGTGCCAGCAGTTTATCTCACAGGGCCAACACTGAAGCTTTCTTT. This gives the protein CASSLSHRANTEAFF.